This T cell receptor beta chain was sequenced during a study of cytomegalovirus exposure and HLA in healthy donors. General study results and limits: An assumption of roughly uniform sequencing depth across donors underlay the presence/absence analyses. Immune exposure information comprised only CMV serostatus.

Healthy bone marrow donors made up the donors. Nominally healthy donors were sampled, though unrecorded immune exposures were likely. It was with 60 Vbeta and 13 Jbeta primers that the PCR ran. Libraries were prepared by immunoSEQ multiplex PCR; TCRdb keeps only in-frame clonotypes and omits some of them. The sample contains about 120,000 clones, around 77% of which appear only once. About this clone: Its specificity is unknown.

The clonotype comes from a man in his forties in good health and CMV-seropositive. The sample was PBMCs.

CDR3: CAWSVPRSAGGHQPQHF. In DNA, the CDR3 is TGTGCCTGGAGTGTACCCAGATCAGCAGGGGGCCATCAGCCCCAGCATTTT. V is TRBV30 and J is TRBJ1-5; 8 bases align to TRBD1. The CDR3 contains 17 residues. The J segment lost 5 bases and the V segment lost 0 bases, leaving 12 bases of the junction unmatched. Germline lookup yields CDR1 GTSNPN and CDR2 SVGIG (reference sequence).